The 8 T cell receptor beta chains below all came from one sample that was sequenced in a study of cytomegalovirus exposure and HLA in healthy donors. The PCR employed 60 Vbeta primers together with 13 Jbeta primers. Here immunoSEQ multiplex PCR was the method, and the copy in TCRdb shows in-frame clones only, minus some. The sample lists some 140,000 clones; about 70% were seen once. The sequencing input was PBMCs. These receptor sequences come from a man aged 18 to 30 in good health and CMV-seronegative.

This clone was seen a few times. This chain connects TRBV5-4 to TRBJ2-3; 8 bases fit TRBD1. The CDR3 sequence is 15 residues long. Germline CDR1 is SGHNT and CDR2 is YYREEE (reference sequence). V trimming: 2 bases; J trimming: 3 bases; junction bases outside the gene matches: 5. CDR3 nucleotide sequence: TGTGCCAGCAGCTTCCCAGGGGGCCCTACAGATACGCAGTATTTT. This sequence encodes CASSFPGGPTDTQYF.

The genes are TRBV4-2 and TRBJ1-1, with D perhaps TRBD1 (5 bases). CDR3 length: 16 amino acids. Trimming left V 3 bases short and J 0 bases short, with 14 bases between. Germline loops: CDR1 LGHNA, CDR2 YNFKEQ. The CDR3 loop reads CASSHLGPGVNTEAFF. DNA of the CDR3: TGTGCCAGCAGCCACCTTGGTCCGGGGGTGAACACTGAAGCTTTCTTT.

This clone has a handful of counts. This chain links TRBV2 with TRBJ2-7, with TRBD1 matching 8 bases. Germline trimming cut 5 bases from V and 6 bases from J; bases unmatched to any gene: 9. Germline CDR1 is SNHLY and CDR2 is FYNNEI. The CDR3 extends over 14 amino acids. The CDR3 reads CASSSRTGSPEQYF. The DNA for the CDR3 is TGTGCCAGCAGTTCGCGGACAGGGAGCCCCGAGCAGTACTTC.

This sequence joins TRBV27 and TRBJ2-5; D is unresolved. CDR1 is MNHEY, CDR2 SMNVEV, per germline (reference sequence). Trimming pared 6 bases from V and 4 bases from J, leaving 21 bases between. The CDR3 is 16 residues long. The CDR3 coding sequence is TGTGCCAGCAGACCCAGCATTGGCGCTCTAGGAGAGACCCAGTACTTC. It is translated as CASRPSIGALGETQYF.

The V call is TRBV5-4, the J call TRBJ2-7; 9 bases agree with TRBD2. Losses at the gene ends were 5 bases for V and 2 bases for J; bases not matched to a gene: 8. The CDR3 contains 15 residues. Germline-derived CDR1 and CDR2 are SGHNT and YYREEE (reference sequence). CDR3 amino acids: CASRFSGGPTYEQYF. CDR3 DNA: TGTGCCAGCAGGTTCAGCGGGGGGCCTACCTACGAGCAGTACTTC.

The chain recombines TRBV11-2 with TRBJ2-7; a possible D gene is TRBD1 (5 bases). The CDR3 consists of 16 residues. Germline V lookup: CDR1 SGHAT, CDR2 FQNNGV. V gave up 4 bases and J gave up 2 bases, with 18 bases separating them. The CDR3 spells CASSSKRGSEAYEQYF. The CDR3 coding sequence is TGTGCCAGCAGCTCCAAAAGGGGCAGTGAAGCCTACGAGCAGTACTTC. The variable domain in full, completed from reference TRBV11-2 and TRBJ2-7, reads EAGVAQSPRYKIIEKRQSVAFWCNPISGHATLYWYQQILGQGPKLLIQFQNNGVVDDSQLPKDRFSAERLKGVDSTLKIQPAKLEDSAVYLCASSSKRGSEAYEQYFGPGTRLTVT.

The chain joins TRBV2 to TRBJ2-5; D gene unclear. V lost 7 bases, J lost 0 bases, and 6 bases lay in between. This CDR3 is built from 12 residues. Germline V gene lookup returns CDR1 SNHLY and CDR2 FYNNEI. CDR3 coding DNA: TGTGCCAGCAACGACAACCAAGAGACCCAGTACTTC. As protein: CASNDNQETQYF.

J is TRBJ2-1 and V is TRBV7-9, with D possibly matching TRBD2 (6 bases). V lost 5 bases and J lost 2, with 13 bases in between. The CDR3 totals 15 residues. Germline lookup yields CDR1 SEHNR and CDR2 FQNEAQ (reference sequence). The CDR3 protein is CASSHLAITYNEQFF. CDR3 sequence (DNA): TGTGCCAGCAGCCACCTAGCGATCACCTACAATGAGCAGTTCTTC.